One and the same sample provided the 23 T cell receptor beta chains below, sequenced in a study of blood T cell repertoires in COVID-19. TCRdb's copy holds only in-frame clones and misses some; the assay was immunoSEQ multiplex PCR. This sample yields about 97,000 clones, of which 87% are seen a single time; around 2% belongs to the top ten. The sample was peripheral blood. These receptor sequences come from a middle-aged man with active COVID-19.

The chain couples TRBV6-5 to TRBJ2-7; 8 bases match TRBD1. CDR1 and CDR2 from the germline V gene are MNHEY and SVGAGI. This CDR3 region has 13 residues. V lost 6 bases and J lost 9; bases outside the gene matches: 10. This CDR3 reads CASRRTGNVGQYF. The CDR3 DNA reads TGTGCCAGCAGAAGGACAGGGAACGTTGGGCAGTACTTC.

The CDR3 protein is CASIQLGLAGGYTGELFF. Here the CDR3 DNA reads TGTGCCAGCATCCAACTGGGACTAGCGGGGGGATACACCGGGGAGCTGTTTTTT. The chain uses TRBV9 and TRBJ2-2; the match to TRBD2 covers 15 bases. V lost 6 bases to trimming and J lost 3 bases; unmatched junction nucleotides: 9. The CDR3 contains 18 residues. Germline V lookup: CDR1 SGDLS, CDR2 YYNGEE.

This chain connects TRBV30 to TRBJ1-3; D unresolved. Trimming took 5 bases from V and 2 from J, leaving 13 bases between them. Germline V lookup: CDR1 GTSNPN, CDR2 SVGIG (reference sequence). This CDR3 has 14 residues. CDR3 in amino acids: CAWAEGYTGNTIYF. CDR3 DNA sequence: TGTGCCTGGGCTGAGGGCTATACTGGAAACACCATATATTTT.

The chain has TRBV5-4 and TRBJ2-3, with 9 bases that match TRBD1. The CDR3 has 16 residues. The germline gives CDR1 SGHNT, CDR2 YYREEE (reference sequence). The trim removed 4 bases at V and 8 bases at J, leaving 14 bases unmatched. CDR3 bases: TGTGCCAGCAGCACCGAACGGGACAGGGCTTTGAGTACGCAGTATTTT. It translates to CASSTERDRALSTQYF.

The chain has TRBV11-3 and TRBJ2-1, with no clear D. The ends were cut back, 5 bases at V and 6 bases at J, with 8 bases in the middle. CDR1 and CDR2 (germline): SGHNT, YENEEA. The CDR3 is 12 residues long. The DNA of the CDR3 is TGTGCCAGCAGCCCAAACGGCAATGAGCAGTTCTTC. Translated: CASSPNGNEQFF. The entire variable domain, with the rest obtained from reference TRBV11-3 and TRBJ2-1, is as follows: EAGVVQSPRYKIIEKKQPVAFWCNPISGHNTLYWYLQNLGQGPELLIRYENEEAVDDSQLPKDRFSAERLKGVDSTLKIQPAELGDSAVYLCASSPNGNEQFFGPGTRLTVL.

The chain recombines TRBV5-1 with TRBJ2-7; TRBD1 might be the D (6 bases). The CDR3 length is 13 residues. CDR1 and CDR2 (germline): SGHRS, YFSETQ. Trimming took 4 bases from V and 2 from J, leaving 10 bases between them. CDR3 coding DNA: TGCGCCAGCAGCAGGGCAGGGGCCTACGAGCAGTACTTC. This translates into CASSRAGAYEQYF.

The chain couples TRBV21-1 to TRBJ2-7; whether TRBD2, the table's D call, matches the DNA was not checked. TRBV21-1 corresponds to a pseudogene. The CDR3 length is 13 residues. As DNA, the CDR3 is TGTGCCAGCAGCAAACCGCTAACCTACGAGCAGTACTTC. It translates to CASSKPLTYEQYF.

This sequence joins TRBV5-1 and TRBJ1-1; 8 bases are a match to TRBD1. Germline loops: CDR1 SGHRS, CDR2 YFSETQ. After removal of 7 bases from V and 2 bases from J, the junction contained 10 bases not matched to a gene. CDR3 length: 15 residues. In DNA form, the CDR3 reads TGCGCCAGCGTCCGTGGACAGGGTGAAAACACTGAAGCTTTCTTT. It encodes CASVRGQGENTEAFF. Full variable domain (outside the CDR3, taken from reference TRBV5-1 and TRBJ1-1): KAGVTQTPRYLIKTRGQQVTLSCSPISGHRSVSWYQQTPGQGLQFLFEYFSETQRNKGNFPGRFSGRQFSNSRSEMNVSTLELGDSALYLCASVRGQGENTEAFFGQGTRLTVV.

The chain recombines TRBV9 with TRBJ2-1, with a tentative D call TRBD1 (6 bases). The V end lost 2 bases, the J end lost 4 bases, and 16 bases lay between the germline ends. Germline-derived CDR1 and CDR2 are SGDLS and YYNGEE. The CDR3 is made up of 16 amino acids. Here the CDR3 DNA reads TGTGCCAGCAGCGTGTCCGGACAGACTTCTTACAATGAGCAGTTCTTC. Translating it yields CASSVSGQTSYNEQFF.

This rearrangement joins TRBV6-5 to TRBJ1-1; TRBD1 is a possible D gene (6 bases). The CDR3 runs 15 residues. Trimming pared 2 bases from V and 2 bases from J, leaving 12 bases between. CDR1 MNHEY and CDR2 SVGAGI come from the germline V gene. This CDR3 reads CASSYRWTVNTEAFF. CDR3 bases: TGTGCCAGCAGTTACAGATGGACAGTCAACACTGAAGCTTTCTTT.

The chain recombines TRBV10-3 with TRBJ2-6; D is perhaps TRBD1 (6 bases). This CDR3 is built from 16 residues. CDR1 ENHRY and CDR2 SYGVKD come from the germline V gene. V gave up 6 bases and J gave up 0 bases, with 12 bases separating them. The chain's CDR3 is CAISSTGNSGANVLTF. CDR3 DNA: TGTGCCATCAGCTCGACAGGCAACTCTGGGGCCAACGTCCTGACTTTC.

This chain joins TRBV13 and TRBJ2-7, with 8 nucleotides matching TRBD1. The CDR3 length is 14 residues. The germline CDR1 and CDR2 sequences are PRHDT and FYEKMQ (reference sequence). The J segment lost 2 bases and the V segment lost 5 bases, leaving 5 bases of the junction unmatched. CDR3 region: CASSRTGIPYEQYF. For the CDR3, the DNA is TGTGCCAGCAGCCGGACAGGGATTCCCTACGAGCAGTACTTC. The full variable domain, rest sourced from reference TRBV13 and TRBJ2-7, is AAGVIQSPRHLIKEKRETATLKCYPIPRHDTVYWYQQGPGQDPQFLISFYEKMQSDKGSIPDRFSAQQFSDYHSELNMSSLELGDSALYFCASSRTGIPYEQYFGPGTRLTVT.

The chain links TRBV6-2 or TRBV6-3 to TRBJ1-5; D remains ambiguous. The V end was cut by 7 bases, the J end by 0 bases, with 10 bases between. CDR1 is MNHEY and CDR2 is SVGEGT in the germline V gene. The CDR3 is 14 residues long. CDR3 nucleotides: TGTGCCAGCACCCCCGGGTATAGCAATCAGCCCCAGCATTTT. The encoded protein is CASTPGYSNQPQHF.

V and J are TRBV12-3 or TRBV12-4 and TRBJ1-5; TRBD1 is a possible D gene (5 bases). The CDR3 spans 13 residues. V was cut by 6 bases and J by 5 bases, with 11 bases left in between. The CDR3 nucleotides read TGTGCCAGCAGGGGGACTGACTATCAGCCCCAGCATTTT. Translating gives CASRGTDYQPQHF.

V usage is TRBV5-1 and J usage is TRBJ1-1, with 10 bases identical to TRBD1. The CDR3 consists of 13 residues. Germline V gene data show CDR1 as SGHRS and CDR2 as YFSETQ. V trimming: 5 bases; J trimming: 5 bases; junction bases outside the gene matches: 3. Written as DNA, the CDR3 is TGCGCCAGCAGGAGGACAGGGGGAACTGAAGCTTTCTTT. Residues: CASRRTGGTEAFF.

V and J are TRBV5-1 and TRBJ1-5; D is uncertain. Trimming shortened V by 2 bases and J by 7 bases, and 16 bases separated the two germline ends. The CDR3 is made up of 15 amino acids. Looked up from germline, CDR1 is SGHRS and CDR2 is YFSETQ. The CDR3 protein is CASSFLVPGTQPQHF. CDR3 DNA sequence: TGCGCCAGCAGCTTTTTGGTCCCAGGTACCCAGCCCCAGCATTTT.

The chain joins TRBV5-6 to TRBJ1-1; the D gene is possibly TRBD1 (5 bases). Trimming took off 4 bases at V and 5 bases at J, with 12 bases between the two ends. Germline CDR1 SGHDT, CDR2 YYEEEE. The CDR3 length is 13 residues. CDR3 DNA sequence: TGTGCCAGCAGCGCACTCGGGGGGACTGAAGCTTTCTTT. Residues: CASSALGGTEAFF.

This sequence joins TRBV28 and TRBJ1-2, with D perhaps TRBD1 (6 bases). V gave up 5 bases and J gave up 8 bases, with 15 bases separating them. Germline-derived CDR1 and CDR2 are MDHEN and SYDVKM. The CDR3 runs to 13 residues. The CDR3 region has the DNA TGTGCCAGCAGTATGACAGGCGTCCACGGCTACACCTTC. The encoded protein is CASSMTGVHGYTF.

This clone occurred a few times. This sequence joins TRBV14 and TRBJ1-2, with D unresolved. V was shortened by 1 base and J by 5 bases, with 11 bases between the two germline ends. The CDR3 is 14 amino acids. Germline V lookup: CDR1 SGHDN, CDR2 FVKESK. CDR3 in amino acids: CASSQGALSYGYTF. CDR3 coding DNA: TGTGCCAGCAGCCAAGGCGCTCTCTCATATGGCTACACCTTC. The variable domain in full, with the rest retrieved from reference TRBV14 and TRBJ1-2, is EAGVTQFPSHSVIEKGQTVTLRCDPISGHDNLYWYRRVMGKEIKFLLHFVKESKQDESGMPNNRFLAERTGGTYSTLKVQPAELEDSGVYFCASSQGALSYGYTFGSGTRLTVV.

This clone was picked up one time. V and J are TRBV5-1 and TRBJ1-5; maybe TRBD1 (6 bases). CDR3 size: 15 residues. Trimming stripped 4 bases from V and 0 bases from J, with 11 bases between. Germline V gene sequence: CDR1 SGHRS, CDR2 YFSETQ. Written as DNA, the CDR3 is TGCGCCAGCAGCCCGACAGGATATAGCAATCAGCCCCAGCATTTT. It specifies CASSPTGYSNQPQHF.

CDR3 loop: CASSRNTGAYNEQFF. CDR3 bases: TGCGCCAGCAGCCGCAACACAGGGGCGTACAATGAGCAGTTCTTC. The rearrangement uses TRBV4-3 and TRBJ2-1; TRBD1 aligns across 7 bases. This CDR3 is built from 15 residues. Germline CDR1 and CDR2: LGHNA and YSLEER. Unmatched junction bases numbered 7, after V lost 4 bases and J lost 4 bases.

The CDR3: CAISATSEETQYF. The DNA for the CDR3 is TGTGCCATCAGTGCAACTTCGGAAGAGACCCAGTACTTC. The chain employs TRBV10-3 and TRBJ2-5; D gene unclear. Germline CDR1 and CDR2: ENHRY and SYGVKD. This CDR3 has 13 amino acids. V was pared by 4 bases and J by 3 bases, with 9 bases between.

This rearrangement joins TRBV3-1 (or the pseudogene TRBV3-2) to TRBJ2-7, with TRBD2 identical over 7 bases. The junction had 11 bases not matched to a gene; V was cut back by 1 base and J by 2 bases. The CDR3 loop spans 17 amino acids. CDR1 LGHDT and CDR2 YNNKEL come from the germline V gene (reference sequence). CDR3 protein: CASSQASGRGSTYEQYF. As DNA, the CDR3 is TGTGCCAGCAGCCAAGCATCCGGGCGGGGGAGTACCTACGAGCAGTACTTC.